This T cell receptor (beta chain) was recovered during a study of shared clonotypes between healthy human individuals. Repertoires were generated with immunoSEQ multiplex PCR, while TCRdb's copy carries only in-frame clones and drops some. The sample yields roughly 2,000,000 clones, around 95% seen once. The naive CD8 population came from CD45RO-negative cells selected for CCR7, without terminally differentiated effector memory CD45RA+ cells. V shed 0 bases and J shed 6 bases, with 14 bases lying between them. This CDR3 has 15 amino acids. Per germline, CDR1 MNHEY and CDR2 SMNVEV (reference sequence).

The sequencing sample was made of naive CD8+ T cells from PBMCs. This chain links TRBV27 with TRBJ1-2; no definite D call. This receptor was taken from a man between 18 and 35 years old in good health. Some clones in this sample may be carry-over from other donors' samples. The CDR3 is CASSLSSQARNGYTF. CDR3 DNA: TGTGCCAGCAGTTTATCCAGTCAGGCTAGGAATGGCTACACCTTC.